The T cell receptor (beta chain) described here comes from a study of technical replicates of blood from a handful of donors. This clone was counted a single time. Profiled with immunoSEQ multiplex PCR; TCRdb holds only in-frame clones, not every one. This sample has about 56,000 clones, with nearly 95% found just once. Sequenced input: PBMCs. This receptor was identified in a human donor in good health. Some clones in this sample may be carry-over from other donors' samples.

The CDR3 is CASTWGQVNTEAFF. In nucleotides, the CDR3 is TGTGCCAGCACCTGGGGACAGGTCAACACTGAAGCTTTCTTT. The J gene is TRBJ1-1, the V gene TRBV7-9; 8 bases agree with TRBD1. In germline, CDR1 is SEHNR, CDR2 FQNEAQ (reference sequence). This CDR3 spans 14 amino acids. After removal of 7 bases from V and 2 bases from J, the junction contained 6 bases not matched to a gene. The variable domain in full, completed from reference TRBV7-9 and TRBJ1-1, reads DTGVSQNPRHKITKRGQNVTFRCDPISEHNRLYWYRQTLGQGPEFLTYFQNEAQLEKSRLLSDRFSAERPKGSFSTLEIQRTEQGDSAMYLCASTWGQVNTEAFFGQGTRLTVV.